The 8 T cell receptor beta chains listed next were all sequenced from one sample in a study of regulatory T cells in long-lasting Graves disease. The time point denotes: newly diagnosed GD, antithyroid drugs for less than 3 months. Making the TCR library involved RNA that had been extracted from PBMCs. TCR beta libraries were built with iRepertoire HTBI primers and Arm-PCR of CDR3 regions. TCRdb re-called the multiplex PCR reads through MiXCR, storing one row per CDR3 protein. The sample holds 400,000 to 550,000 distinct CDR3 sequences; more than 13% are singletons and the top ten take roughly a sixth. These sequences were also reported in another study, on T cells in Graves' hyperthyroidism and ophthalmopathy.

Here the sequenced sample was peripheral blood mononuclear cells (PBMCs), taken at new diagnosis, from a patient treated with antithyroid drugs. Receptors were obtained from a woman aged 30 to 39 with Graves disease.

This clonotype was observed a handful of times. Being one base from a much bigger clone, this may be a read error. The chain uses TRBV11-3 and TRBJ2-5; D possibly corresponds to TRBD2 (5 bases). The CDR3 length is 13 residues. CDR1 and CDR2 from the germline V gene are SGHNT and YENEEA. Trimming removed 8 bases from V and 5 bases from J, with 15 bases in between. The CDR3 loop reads CASGPHGVETQYF. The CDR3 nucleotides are TGTGCCAGCGGCCCGCACGGGGTGGAGACCCAGTACTTC.

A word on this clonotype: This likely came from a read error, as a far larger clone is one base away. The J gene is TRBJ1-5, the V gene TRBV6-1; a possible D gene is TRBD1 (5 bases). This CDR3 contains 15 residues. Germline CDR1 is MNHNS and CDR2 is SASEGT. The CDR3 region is CATSGKGTMSQPQHF. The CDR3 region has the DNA TGTGCCACCAGTGGTAAGGGGACCATGAGTCAGCCCCAGCATTTT.

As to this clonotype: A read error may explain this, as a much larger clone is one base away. The CDR3 region is CASSSPRAQETQYF. DNA of the CDR3: TGTGCCAGCAGTTCCCCCCGAGCCCAAGAGACCCAGTACTTC. This chain joins TRBV28 and TRBJ2-1, with D unclear. TRBJ2-5 explains the end of the DNA better; the J call may be wrong. The CDR3 is 14 amino acids. CDR1 and CDR2 (germline): MDHEN, SYDVKM.

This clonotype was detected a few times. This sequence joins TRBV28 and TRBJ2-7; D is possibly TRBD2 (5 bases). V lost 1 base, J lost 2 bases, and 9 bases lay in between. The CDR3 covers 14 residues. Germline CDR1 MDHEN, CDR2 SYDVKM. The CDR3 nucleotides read TGTGCCAGCAGTTTATTCGGGGTACCCTACGAGCAGTACTTC. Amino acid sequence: CASSLFGVPYEQYF.

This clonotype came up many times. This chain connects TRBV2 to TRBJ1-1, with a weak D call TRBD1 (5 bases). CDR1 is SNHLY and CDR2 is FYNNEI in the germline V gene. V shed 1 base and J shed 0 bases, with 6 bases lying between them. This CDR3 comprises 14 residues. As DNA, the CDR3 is TGTGCCAGCAGTGAAGAGGACATGAACACTGAAGCTTTCTTT. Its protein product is CASSEEDMNTEAFF.

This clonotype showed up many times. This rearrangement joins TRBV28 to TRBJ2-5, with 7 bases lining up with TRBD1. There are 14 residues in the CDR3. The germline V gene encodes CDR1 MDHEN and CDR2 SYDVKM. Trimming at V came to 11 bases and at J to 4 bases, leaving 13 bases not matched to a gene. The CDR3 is CASTHDRERETQYF. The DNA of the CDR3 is TGTGCCTCAACACACGACAGGGAAAGAGAGACCCAGTACTTC.

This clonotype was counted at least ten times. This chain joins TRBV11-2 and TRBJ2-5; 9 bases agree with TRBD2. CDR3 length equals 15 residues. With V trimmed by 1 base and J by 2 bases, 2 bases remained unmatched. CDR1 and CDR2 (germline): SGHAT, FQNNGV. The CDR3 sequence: CASSLGGLAQETQYF. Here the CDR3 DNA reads TGTGCCAGCAGCTTAGGAGGACTAGCGCAAGAGACCCAGTACTTC.

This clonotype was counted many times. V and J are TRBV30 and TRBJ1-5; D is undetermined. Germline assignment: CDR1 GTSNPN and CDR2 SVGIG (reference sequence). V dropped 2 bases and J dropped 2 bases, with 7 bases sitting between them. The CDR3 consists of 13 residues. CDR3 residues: CAWSNGGNQPQHF. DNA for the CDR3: TGTGCCTGGAGTAACGGGGGCAATCAGCCCCAGCATTTT.